Below, 32 T cell receptor beta chains from the same sample are listed, as sequenced in a study of blood T cell repertoires in COVID-19. Data came from immunoSEQ multiplex PCR; TCRdb stores just in-frame clones and leaves some out. The profile shows around 300,000 clones, 89% of them singletons. Specimen: peripheral blood. These TCRs come from a man over 45 with acute or convalescent COVID-19.

CDR3 DNA sequence: TGTGCCACCCAGCGGGGGTTACCCACAGATACGCAGTATTTT. Amino acid sequence: CATQRGLPTDTQYF. The gene calls are TRBV19 and TRBJ2-3; 8 bases fit TRBD2. There are 14 residues in the CDR3. V shed 10 bases and J 2 bases; nucleotides not matched to a gene: 8. CDR1 is LNHDA and CDR2 is SQIVND in the germline V gene (reference sequence).

The V and J genes are TRBV15 and TRBJ2-3; 7 nucleotides match TRBD1. CDR3 size: 13 residues. With 9 bases clipped from V and 0 bases from J, the junction kept 3 bases outside the gene matches. Germline values: CDR1 LNHNV, CDR2 YYDKDF (reference sequence). The CDR3 nucleotides read TGTGCCACTAAGGGGGCCAGCACAGATACGCAGTATTTT. It is translated as CATKGASTDTQYF.

The V and J genes are TRBV9 and TRBJ1-6; the match to TRBD1 covers 8 bases. This CDR3 spans 17 amino acids. Germline-derived CDR1 and CDR2 are SGDLS and YYNGEE. The V segment lost 4 bases and the J segment 0 bases; nucleotides outside the gene matches: 6. CDR3 DNA: TGTGCCAGCAGCAGACAGGGGTCCTCCTCCTATAATTCACCCCTCCACTTT. Protein product: CASSRQGSSSYNSPLHF.

The chain is built from TRBV29-1 and TRBJ2-2; D may be TRBD1 (5 bases). From germline, CDR1 is SQVTM and CDR2 ANQGSEA. The CDR3 length is 13 residues. This CDR3 reads CSTEGANTGELFF. CDR3 DNA sequence: TGCAGTACGGAAGGGGCGAACACCGGGGAGCTGTTTTTT.

This chain's CDR3 is CASSLGARGRSYNEQFF. CDR3 nucleotides: TGTGCCAGCAGCTTAGGTGCCAGGGGGCGTTCCTACAATGAGCAGTTCTTC. The chain is built from TRBV7-9 and TRBJ2-1, with 8 bases identical to TRBD1. CDR1 is SEHNR, CDR2 FQNEAQ, per germline (reference sequence). The CDR3 loop spans 17 amino acids. J was trimmed by 1 base and V by 1 base; bases with no gene match: 6.

A single count supports this clone. In the same sample, other DNA sequences code for this CDR3. The chain recombines TRBV30 with TRBJ2-5, with 11 bases aligning to TRBD2. Germline-derived CDR1 and CDR2 are GTSNPN and SVGIG (reference sequence). The V segment lost 0 bases and the J segment 2 bases; nucleotides outside the gene matches: 2. The CDR3 runs to 15 residues. The CDR3 region has the DNA TGTGCCTGGAGTGTCGGACTAGCGGGTCAAGAGACCCAGTACTTC. It yields the protein CAWSVGLAGQETQYF. Drawing the rest from reference TRBV30 and TRBJ2-5, the complete variable domain is SQTIHQWPATLVQPVGSPLSLECTVEGTSNPNLYWYRQAAGRGLQLLFYSVGIGQISSEVPQNLSASRPQDRQFILSSKKLLLSDSGFYLCAWSVGLAGQETQYFGPGTRLLVL.

The chain couples TRBV2 to TRBJ1-5, with 8 bases matching TRBD1. The CDR3 is 15 residues long. The ends lost 6 bases at V and 2 bases at J; junction bases unmatched: 6. Germline V gene lookup returns CDR1 SNHLY and CDR2 FYNNEI. CDR3 coding DNA: TGTGCCAGCAGGACCGACAGGGGAGGCAATCAGCCCCAGCATTTT. Translated, it gives CASRTDRGGNQPQHF.

The CDR3 is CASSLVVAGVETQYF. DNA for the CDR3: TGTGCCAGCAGCTTGGTAGTAGCGGGGGTGGAGACCCAGTACTTC. The chain couples TRBV5-4 to TRBJ2-5, with 9 bases that match TRBD2. The V segment lost 0 bases and the J segment 5 bases; nucleotides outside the gene matches: 5. The germline V gene has CDR1 SGHNT and CDR2 YYREEE (reference sequence). CDR3 length: 15 residues.

The sample holds one count of this clone. The chain couples TRBV6-1 to TRBJ2-7, with 10 bases fitting TRBD1. Losses at the gene ends were 1 base for V and 7 bases for J; bases not matched to a gene: 10. Germline-derived CDR1 and CDR2 are MNHNS and SASEGT. The CDR3 runs to 16 residues. This CDR3 reads CASSEGAGTGAGEQYF. CDR3 DNA: TGTGCCAGCAGTGAAGGCGCCGGGACAGGGGCAGGGGAGCAGTACTTC.

This sequence joins TRBV6-1 and TRBJ1-2, with 7 bases that match TRBD1. J lost 4 bases, V lost 2 bases, and 4 bases had no gene match. This CDR3 has 14 residues. Germline CDR1 MNHNS, CDR2 SASEGT. The CDR3 spells CASSERQGGYGYTF. CDR3 nucleotides: TGTGCCAGCAGTGAAAGACAGGGAGGCTATGGCTACACCTTC.

This clone was observed a handful of times. This chain joins TRBV15 and TRBJ2-3, with D possibly being TRBD2 (6 bases). Germline CDR1 LNHNV, CDR2 YYDKDF (reference sequence). CDR3 length: 16 residues. The V and J ends lost 0 bases and 9 bases respectively, with 19 bases between them. The CDR3 region has the DNA TGTGCCACCAGCAGAGATGAGGCTAGCGCGGCCCACACGCAGTATTTT. Its protein is CATSRDEASAAHTQYF. The full variable domain, in which reference TRBV15 and TRBJ2-3 provide the parts outside the CDR3, is DAMVIQNPRYQVTQFGKPVTLSCSQTLNHNVMYWYQQKSSQAPKLLFHYYDKDFNNEADTPDNFQSRRPNTSFCFLDIRSPGLGDTAMYLCATSRDEASAAHTQYFGPGTRLTVL.

V and J are TRBV29-1 and TRBJ2-1; D remains unclear. Trimming stripped 4 bases from V and 2 bases from J, with 9 bases between. In germline, CDR1 is SQVTM, CDR2 ANQGSEA. The CDR3 extends over 13 amino acids. The CDR3 sequence is CSVALSAYNEQFF. Written as DNA, the CDR3 is TGCAGCGTTGCCTTGAGCGCCTACAATGAGCAGTTCTTC.

This chain connects TRBV11-3 to TRBJ2-2; TRBD1 aligns across 7 bases. This CDR3 spans 15 amino acids. Losses at the gene ends were 4 bases for V and 6 bases for J; bases not matched to a gene: 8. The V gene's germline CDR1 is SGHNT and CDR2 YENEEA. CDR3 sequence: CASSWGTVGSGELFF. The DNA for the CDR3 is TGTGCCAGCAGCTGGGGGACAGTAGGGTCCGGGGAGCTGTTTTTT.

The chain employs TRBV27 and TRBJ1-2, with D possibly matching TRBD1 (6 bases). CDR1 is MNHEY, CDR2 SMNVEV, per germline (reference sequence). V was shortened by 4 bases and J by 4 bases, with 16 bases between the two germline ends. The CDR3 extends over 15 amino acids. In nucleotides, the CDR3 is TGTGCCAGCAGTTCGGACCGCCGGGACATCTATGGCTACACCTTC. It codes for CASSSDRRDIYGYTF.

In this sample, this clone turned up a few times. The chain couples TRBV6-5 to TRBJ1-2; 10 positions match TRBD1. CDR1 is MNHEY, CDR2 SVGAGI, per germline. V dropped 6 bases and J dropped 8; count of bases not matched to a gene: 9. This CDR3 has 14 amino acids. The CDR3 region has the DNA TGTGCCAGCAGGGGACAGGGGACTATTAAGGGCTACACCTTC. The encoded protein is CASRGQGTIKGYTF.

The genes are TRBV7-9 and TRBJ2-2; 8 bases align to TRBD1. Germline-derived CDR1 and CDR2 are SEHNR and FQNEAQ (reference sequence). With V trimmed by 4 bases and J by 3 bases, 4 bases remained unmatched. CDR3 length equals 15 residues. The CDR3 loop is CASSSSRGHTGELFF. In nucleotides, the CDR3 is TGTGCCAGCAGCTCAAGCAGGGGGCACACCGGGGAGCTGTTTTTT.

This chain joins TRBV6-5 and TRBJ1-1; 7 bases align to TRBD1. With V trimmed by 6 bases and J by 7 bases, 11 bases remained unmatched. The CDR3 consists of 14 residues. Germline CDR1 is MNHEY and CDR2 is SVGAGI. This CDR3 is CASRHRGPDHEAFF. CDR3 bases: TGTGCCAGCAGACACAGGGGCCCCGACCATGAAGCTTTCTTT.

The chain combines TRBV4-1 with TRBJ2-1, with 7 bases matching TRBD1. V was clipped by 3 bases and J by 6 bases; unmatched bases: 8. The CDR3 loop spans 15 amino acids. Germline CDR1 reads MGHRA; CDR2 reads YSYEKL. This CDR3 reads CASSHSPDRVNEQFF. The DNA of the CDR3 is TGCGCCAGCAGCCATTCACCAGACAGGGTCAATGAGCAGTTCTTC.

The chain recombines TRBV6-5 with TRBJ2-7; 9 nucleotides match TRBD2. The CDR3 totals 15 residues. Trimming removed 0 bases from V and 6 bases from J; junction bases left unmatched: 6. Germline V lookup: CDR1 MNHEY, CDR2 SVGAGI. The CDR3 DNA reads as TGTGCCAGCAGTTACTCGGGCGGGGGGGCCCCCGAGCAGTACTTC. As protein: CASSYSGGGAPEQYF.

The rearrangement joins TRBV21-1 to TRBJ1-2; TRBD1 is taken as the D call from the table, unchecked against the DNA. TRBV21-1 is a known pseudogene. This CDR3 is built from 16 residues. The CDR3 spells CASSTRRQGENYGYTF. For the CDR3, the DNA is TGTGCCAGCAGCACCAGGCGACAGGGGGAAAACTATGGCTACACCTTC.

The genes are TRBV13 and TRBJ2-5; perhaps TRBD1 as D (5 bases). The CDR3 is made up of 13 amino acids. Germline V lookup: CDR1 PRHDT, CDR2 FYEKMQ (reference sequence). V dropped 2 bases and J dropped 5 bases, with 9 bases sitting between them. The CDR3 DNA reads TGTGCCAGCAGCTTAAAAGGGGTGGAGACCCAGTACTTC. Its translation is CASSLKGVETQYF.

The chain couples TRBV4-2 to TRBJ2-1, with 7 bases identical to TRBD2. This CDR3 has 16 amino acids. J was trimmed by 4 bases and V by 1 base; bases with no gene match: 7. Germline CDR1 is LGHNA and CDR2 is YNFKEQ. The CDR3 reads CASSQAASGVYNEQFF. For the CDR3, the DNA is TGTGCCAGCAGCCAAGCTGCCAGCGGGGTTTACAATGAGCAGTTCTTC.

The V gene is TRBV27, the J gene TRBJ2-1; 8 nucleotides align to TRBD1. J was trimmed by 4 bases and V by 0 bases; bases with no gene match: 5. CDR3 length: 16 amino acids. Germline CDR1 reads MNHEY; CDR2 reads SMNVEV (reference sequence). CDR3 loop: CASSLSTGVRYNEQFF. Here the CDR3 DNA reads TGTGCCAGCAGTTTATCGACAGGGGTCCGGTACAATGAGCAGTTCTTC.

The chain uses TRBV2 and TRBJ1-2; possibly TRBD1 for D (6 bases). Germline CDR1 and CDR2: SNHLY and FYNNEI. V lost 10 bases to trimming and J lost 4 bases, with 13 bases between them. CDR3 length: 12 residues. The CDR3 nucleotides are TGTGCCAACCCCACAGGGAGCTATGGCTACACCTTC. As protein: CANPTGSYGYTF.

The rearrangement links TRBV27 to TRBJ2-2; TRBD1 matches at 7 bases. CDR3 size: 16 residues. Germline V gene lookup returns CDR1 MNHEY and CDR2 SMNVEV (reference sequence). With V trimmed by 2 bases and J by 2 bases, 5 bases remained unmatched. CDR3 nucleotide sequence: TGTGCCAGCAGTTTAAGTCCAGGGGGTAACACCGGGGAGCTGTTTTTT. Translation gives CASSLSPGGNTGELFF.

The rearrangement uses TRBV6-5 and TRBJ1-4, with D perhaps TRBD1 (5 bases). The germline gives CDR1 MNHEY, CDR2 SVGAGI. V shed 2 bases and J shed 10 bases, with 8 bases lying between them. The CDR3 has 12 amino acids. CDR3 sequence (DNA): TGTGCCAGCAGTTACGGGGGAGGAAAACTGTTTTTT. Translating gives CASSYGGGKLFF.

The chain carries TRBV3-1 (or the pseudogene TRBV3-2) and TRBJ1-4, with TRBD1 identical over 9 bases. The CDR3 runs 15 residues. Germline V gene lookup returns CDR1 LGHDT and CDR2 YNNKEL (reference sequence). Unmatched junction bases numbered 5, after V lost 3 bases and J lost 6 bases. The CDR3 loop reads CASSQRRDRDEKLFF. The CDR3 DNA sequence: TGTGCCAGCAGCCAGCGCCGGGACAGGGATGAAAAACTGTTTTTT.

This clone was seen once. V usage is TRBV6-5 and J usage is TRBJ1-2; 9 bases line up with TRBD1. The length of the CDR3 is 14 residues. In germline, CDR1 is MNHEY, CDR2 SVGAGI. Germline trimming cut 6 bases from V and 4 bases from J; bases unmatched to any gene: 6. This CDR3 is CASRTGGAGYGYTF. As DNA, the CDR3 is TGTGCCAGCAGAACAGGGGGCGCCGGCTATGGCTACACCTTC.

The gene calls are TRBV6-5 and TRBJ1-4; 7 bases are a match to TRBD1. V shed 6 bases and J 8 bases; nucleotides not matched to a gene: 9. The CDR3 covers 14 residues. Germline V lookup: CDR1 MNHEY, CDR2 SVGAGI. CDR3 protein: CASRSTGASEKLFF. CDR3 sequence (DNA): TGTGCCAGCAGGTCAACAGGGGCCAGCGAAAAACTGTTTTTT.

The gene calls are TRBV11-2 and TRBJ2-5, with a tentative D call TRBD2 (6 bases). V dropped 1 base and J dropped 2 bases, with 14 bases sitting between them. CDR3 length: 16 residues. In germline, CDR1 is SGHAT, CDR2 FQNNGV. The CDR3: CASSLGGGEPQETQYF. CDR3 coding DNA: TGTGCCAGCAGCTTAGGAGGCGGGGAGCCTCAAGAGACCCAGTACTTC. Based on the CDR3 plus reference TRBV11-2 and TRBJ2-5, the full variable domain is EAGVAQSPRYKIIEKRQSVAFWCNPISGHATLYWYQQILGQGPKLLIQFQNNGVVDDSQLPKDRFSAERLKGVDSTLKIQPAKLEDSAVYLCASSLGGGEPQETQYFGPGTRLLVL.

The rearrangement uses TRBV7-3 and TRBJ2-5; possibly TRBD1 for D (6 bases). The V gene's germline CDR1 is SGHTA and CDR2 FQGTGA. V dropped 5 bases and J dropped 4 bases, with 11 bases sitting between them. The CDR3 extends over 13 amino acids. CDR3 loop: CASSRAGAETQYF. The CDR3 DNA reads TGTGCCAGCAGCCGGGCAGGGGCAGAGACCCAGTACTTC.

V is TRBV19 and J is TRBJ2-1; unclear D gene. This CDR3 has 15 amino acids. Germline CDR1 is LNHDA and CDR2 is SQIVND (reference sequence). Trimming removed 5 bases at V and 0 bases at J, with 11 bases between. The CDR3 DNA is TGTGCCAGTAGTGTCCCACAGACCTCCTACAATGAGCAGTTCTTC. Protein: CASSVPQTSYNEQFF.